A selection of T cell receptor beta chains follows, all from one sample in a study of blood T cells in healthy people across ages. Using its own MiXCR run on the 5' RACE reads, TCRdb lists one record per CDR3 protein. The sample yields 1.4 million or so distinct CDR3 sequences, 40% to 45% seen once. Material for sequencing was blood. These receptors originate from a woman younger than 30 in good health. Both conserved end residues are part of each CDR3. A D gene is named only where the DNA matches it firmly. Clone size, where shown, is once, few, many, or a class for clones that have expanded.

abundance: -; d_gene: -; j_gene: TRBJ2-7; v_gene: TRBV4-2; CDR3nt: TGTGCCAGCAGCCCCCACCCCTCACCCTACGAGCAGTACTTC; CDR3aa: CASSPHPSPYEQYF
abundance: few; d_gene: -; j_gene: TRBJ2-4; v_gene: TRBV20-1; CDR3nt: TGCAGTGCTCCCCCCCAATCATCCAAAAACATTCAGTACTTC; CDR3aa: CSAPPQSSKNIQYF
abundance: -; d_gene: TRBD1; j_gene: TRBJ2-7; v_gene: TRBV5-1; CDR3nt: TGCGCCAGCAGCGCGACAGGGTCTGGATCCTACGAGCAGTACTTC; CDR3aa: CASSATGSGSYEQYF
abundance: -; d_gene: -; j_gene: TRBJ2-3; v_gene: TRBV9; CDR3nt: TGTGCCAGCGGCGCCCCCAGGGAAGGGGGAACGCAGTATTTT; CDR3aa: CASGAPREGGTQYF
abundance: -; d_gene: TRBD2; j_gene: TRBJ2-7; v_gene: TRBV6-2/TRBV6-3; CDR3nt: TGTGCCAGCAGTTGGGGCCTAGCGGTCTCCTACAATGAGCAGTACTTC; CDR3aa: CASSWGLAVSYNEQYF
abundance: -; d_gene: TRBD2; j_gene: TRBJ2-1; v_gene: TRBV9; CDR3nt: TGTGCCAGCAGCGCCTCTTGGACTAGCGGGGGGTACAATGAGCAGTTCTTC; CDR3aa: CASSASWTSGGYNEQFF
abundance: -; d_gene: -; j_gene: TRBJ2-3; v_gene: TRBV7-9; CDR3nt: TGTGCCAGCAGGCCTATCACAGCAGATGCGCAGTATTTT; CDR3aa: CASRPITADAQYF
abundance: -; d_gene: TRBD2; j_gene: TRBJ2-3; v_gene: TRBV10-3; CDR3nt: TGTGCCATCAGTGATCTAGCGGGGCCAGATGCGCAGTATTTT; CDR3aa: CAISDLAGPDAQYF
abundance: -; d_gene: -; j_gene: TRBJ2-7; v_gene: TRBV27; CDR3nt: TGTGCCAGCAGTTTATCGGGGGGTCGGAACGAGCAGTACTTC; CDR3aa: CASSLSGGRNEQYF
abundance: -; d_gene: -; j_gene: TRBJ2-2; v_gene: TRBV7-3; CDR3nt: TGTGCCAGCAGCTTAATTCCGGGGGTTGTCTTTAACACCGGGGAGCTGTTTTTT; CDR3aa: CASSLIPGVVFNTGELFF
abundance: -; d_gene: -; j_gene: TRBJ2-1; v_gene: TRBV7-2; CDR3nt: TGTGCCAGCAGCTTAGTTCACAGCGCTTACAATGAGCAGTTCTTC; CDR3aa: CASSLVHSAYNEQFF
abundance: -; d_gene: -; j_gene: TRBJ2-7; v_gene: TRBV7-2; CDR3nt: TGTGCCAGCAGCTCATCGCGGGGCTCCTACGAGCAGTACTTC; CDR3aa: CASSSSRGSYEQYF
abundance: few; d_gene: -; j_gene: TRBJ1-5; v_gene: TRBV7-2; CDR3nt: TGTGCCAGCAGCTTACAGGCGGACTATCAGCCCCAGCATTTT; CDR3aa: CASSLQADYQPQHF
abundance: -; d_gene: -; j_gene: TRBJ2-1; v_gene: TRBV12-3/TRBV12-4; CDR3nt: TGTGCCAGCAGTTTTATGAGCGGGCCGGGCTCTGAGCAGTTCTTC; CDR3aa: CASSFMSGPGSEQFF
abundance: few; d_gene: -; j_gene: TRBJ2-3; v_gene: TRBV4-1; CDR3nt: TGCGCCAGCAGCCCCTGGGGGGAAAAAGATACGCAGTATTTT; CDR3aa: CASSPWGEKDTQYF
abundance: -; d_gene: -; j_gene: TRBJ2-7; v_gene: TRBV12-3/TRBV12-4; CDR3nt: TGTGCCAGCAGGAGAGGGGTAACCTACGAGCAGTACTTC; CDR3aa: CASRRGVTYEQYF
abundance: few; d_gene: -; j_gene: TRBJ2-3; v_gene: TRBV7-9; CDR3nt: TGTGCCAGCGTTAGCGCGAGCACAGATACGCAGTATTTT; CDR3aa: CASVSASTDTQYF
abundance: once; d_gene: -; j_gene: TRBJ2-7; v_gene: TRBV5-1; CDR3nt: TGCGCCAGCAGCTTCGGACAGGGAGGGGAGCGGTACTTC; CDR3aa: CASSFGQGGERYF
abundance: -; d_gene: -; j_gene: TRBJ2-5; v_gene: TRBV2; CDR3nt: TGTGCCAGCATTAGGACCCAGCTAGAGACCCAGTACTTC; CDR3aa: CASIRTQLETQYF
abundance: -; d_gene: -; j_gene: TRBJ2-6; v_gene: TRBV12-3/TRBV12-4; CDR3nt: TGTGCCAGCAGTCCACGCCAGGCTGGGGCCAACGTCCTGACTTTC; CDR3aa: CASSPRQAGANVLTF
abundance: few; d_gene: -; j_gene: TRBJ2-4; v_gene: TRBV3-1; CDR3nt: TGTGCCAGCAGCCACTCCGTCCTGTTCAGGGTCGGGGCCAAAAACATTCAGTACTTC; CDR3aa: CASSHSVLFRVGAKNIQYF
abundance: few; d_gene: TRBD2; j_gene: TRBJ2-3; v_gene: TRBV7-3; CDR3nt: TGTGCCAGCAGCGACGCTAGCGGGGGAGTCACAGATACGCAGTATTTT; CDR3aa: CASSDASGGVTDTQYF
abundance: -; d_gene: TRBD2; j_gene: TRBJ2-3; v_gene: TRBV20-1; CDR3nt: TGCAGTGTCATAGGGGCTAGCGGGGAGGAAGATACGCAGTATTTT; CDR3aa: CSVIGASGEEDTQYF
abundance: -; d_gene: -; j_gene: TRBJ1-1; v_gene: TRBV7-2; CDR3nt: TGTGCCAGCCTGGGGCAGGCGCGAGTCACTGAAGCTTTCTTT; CDR3aa: CASLGQARVTEAFF
abundance: few; d_gene: -; j_gene: TRBJ1-1; v_gene: TRBV10-3; CDR3nt: TGTGCCATCAGCAGTGGGACAACTAACACTGAAGCTTTCTTT; CDR3aa: CAISSGTTNTEAFF
abundance: many; d_gene: -; j_gene: TRBJ2-5; v_gene: TRBV29-1; CDR3nt: TGCAGCGTTGAAGATCTTGGGAGTAGCACGGAGACCCAGTACTTC; CDR3aa: CSVEDLGSSTETQYF
abundance: few; d_gene: TRBD2; j_gene: TRBJ2-4; v_gene: TRBV4-3; CDR3nt: TGCGCCAGCAGCCAAGATCGCCTAGCGGGTCTGACCAAAAACATTCAGTACTTC; CDR3aa: CASSQDRLAGLTKNIQYF
abundance: -; d_gene: -; j_gene: TRBJ2-3; v_gene: TRBV6-6; CDR3nt: TGTGCCAGCAGGACCCAATACCCAAGTGCAGATACGCAGTATTTT; CDR3aa: CASRTQYPSADTQYF
abundance: -; d_gene: TRBD1; j_gene: TRBJ1-6; v_gene: TRBV29-1; CDR3nt: TGCAGCGCCCAACAGGGGGCGGCTTCACCCCTCCACTTT; CDR3aa: CSAQQGAASPLHF
abundance: few; d_gene: -; j_gene: TRBJ2-1; v_gene: TRBV7-9; CDR3nt: TGTGCCAGCAGCTTAGCCCTGACAGCTTACAATGAGCAGTTCTTC; CDR3aa: CASSLALTAYNEQFF
abundance: -; d_gene: TRBD1; j_gene: TRBJ1-1; v_gene: TRBV27; CDR3nt: TGTGCCAGCATAGGGACAGGGGTCCTGAACACTGAAGCTTTCTTT; CDR3aa: CASIGTGVLNTEAFF
abundance: -; d_gene: -; j_gene: TRBJ1-5; v_gene: TRBV12-3/TRBV12-4; CDR3nt: TGTGCCAGCAGTCTTACGGGGACACGGACTAATCAGCCCCAGCATTTT; CDR3aa: CASSLTGTRTNQPQHF
abundance: few; d_gene: -; j_gene: TRBJ2-2; v_gene: TRBV7-7; CDR3nt: TGTGCTAGCAGCTTAGCCGTAGCGGCCACCGGGGAGCTGTTTTTT; CDR3aa: CASSLAVAATGELFF
abundance: -; d_gene: -; j_gene: TRBJ1-1; v_gene: TRBV12-3/TRBV12-4; CDR3nt: TGTGCCAGCAGACAGGGCCAGAACACTGAAGCTTTCTTT; CDR3aa: CASRQGQNTEAFF
abundance: few; d_gene: TRBD2; j_gene: TRBJ2-2; v_gene: TRBV7-2; CDR3nt: TGTGCCAGCAGCTTCTCTTTACTAGCGGGGGGGACCGGGGAGCTGTTTTTT; CDR3aa: CASSFSLLAGGTGELFF
abundance: few; d_gene: -; j_gene: TRBJ2-5; v_gene: TRBV5-1; CDR3nt: TGCGCCAGCAGCAAACTAGGGCAAGAGACCCAGTACTTC; CDR3aa: CASSKLGQETQYF
abundance: -; d_gene: -; j_gene: TRBJ2-1; v_gene: TRBV28; CDR3nt: TGTGCCAGCAGTTTTGTATATGAGCAGTTCTTC; CDR3aa: CASSFVYEQFF
abundance: -; d_gene: -; j_gene: TRBJ1-2; v_gene: TRBV7-9; CDR3nt: TGTGCCAGCAGCTTAGTAGTAAGGGGGACTGGCTACACCTTC; CDR3aa: CASSLVVRGTGYTF
abundance: -; d_gene: -; j_gene: TRBJ2-5; v_gene: TRBV29-1; CDR3nt: TGCAGCGTTGAAGGGGGTGGCAGGGGCCAAGAGACCCAGTACTTC; CDR3aa: CSVEGGGRGQETQYF
abundance: once; d_gene: -; j_gene: TRBJ1-2; v_gene: TRBV4-1; CDR3nt: TGCGCCAGCAGCCAAGAGATCCGGGGTAACTATGGCCACACCTTC; CDR3aa: CASSQEIRGNYGHTF
abundance: -; d_gene: -; j_gene: TRBJ2-1; v_gene: TRBV2; CDR3nt: TGTGCCAGCAGTGCGGAGCTTGGCAATGAGCAGTTCTTC; CDR3aa: CASSAELGNEQFF
abundance: -; d_gene: -; j_gene: TRBJ2-5; v_gene: TRBV11-1; CDR3nt: TGTGCCAGCAGCTTTGTTTGGGGCGGGGATGAGCAGTACTTC; CDR3aa: CASSFVWGGDEQYF
abundance: few; d_gene: -; j_gene: TRBJ2-1; v_gene: TRBV5-1; CDR3nt: TGCGCCAGCAGCTTGGAGACAGTCTCCTACAATGAGCAGTTCTTC; CDR3aa: CASSLETVSYNEQFF
abundance: few; d_gene: TRBD1; j_gene: TRBJ1-5; v_gene: TRBV12-3/TRBV12-4; CDR3nt: TGTGCCAGCAGTTTACAGGGGGCCGTCAATCAGCCCCAGCATTTT; CDR3aa: CASSLQGAVNQPQHF
abundance: few; d_gene: TRBD2; j_gene: TRBJ2-1; v_gene: TRBV29-1; CDR3nt: TGCAGCGTTGATGCGGGGACTAGCGTCCGTGAGCAGTTCTTC; CDR3aa: CSVDAGTSVREQFF
abundance: -; d_gene: -; j_gene: TRBJ1-1; v_gene: TRBV30; CDR3nt: TGTGCCTGGAGCCCGGCGGGGCGGAATGAAGCTTTCTTT; CDR3aa: CAWSPAGRNEAFF
abundance: -; d_gene: -; j_gene: TRBJ2-7; v_gene: TRBV7-9; CDR3nt: TGTGCCAGCAGCTTAGTCACTCCCGACGAGCAGTACTTC; CDR3aa: CASSLVTPDEQYF
abundance: -; d_gene: -; j_gene: TRBJ2-3; v_gene: TRBV21-1; CDR3nt: TGTGCCAGCAGCAACCTACCCCCCGGGACAGAGAGCACAGATACGCAGTATTTT; CDR3aa: CASSNLPPGTESTDTQYF
abundance: -; d_gene: -; j_gene: TRBJ2-7; v_gene: TRBV12-3/TRBV12-4; CDR3nt: TGTGCCAGCAGTTTACGGGGGACCAACTACGAGCAGTACTTC; CDR3aa: CASSLRGTNYEQYF
abundance: -; d_gene: TRBD1; j_gene: TRBJ1-1; v_gene: TRBV18; CDR3nt: TGTGCCAGCCCACCCAGGACAGGGGAAGCTTTCTTT; CDR3aa: CASPPRTGEAFF
abundance: few; d_gene: -; j_gene: TRBJ2-1; v_gene: TRBV20-1; CDR3nt: TGCAGCTCTCCTGGGGACCCTCGAGCCGGGTTCTCCTACAATGAGCAGTTCTTC; CDR3aa: CSSPGDPRAGFSYNEQFF
abundance: -; d_gene: -; j_gene: TRBJ1-2; v_gene: TRBV20-1; CDR3nt: TGCAGTGCTAGAGATCCTCTAAGGGGCCGAGGGCATGGCTACACCTTC; CDR3aa: CSARDPLRGRGHGYTF